This T cell receptor (beta chain) was captured by sequencing in a study of blood T cell repertoires in COVID-19 (dated by TCRdb to the early 2020s). A note on the overall study: Collaborator samples came from the United States, Italy and Spain and covered acute and convalescent phases of COVID-19. The material from the prospective study consisted of cDNA or gDNA derived from T cells, B-cell-depleted T cells, or PBMCs. The dataset comprised deeply sampled blood TCRbeta repertoires from subjects exposed to, actively infected with, or recovered from COVID-19. The repertoires were released in a freely available public database meant as a resource for research on the immune response to SARS-CoV-2. Samples were obtained from the ongoing ImmuneRACE study (first 160 participants) and from some 1,200 subjects provided by 6 global collaborators. Nearly every sample came with metadata listing a de-identified subject ID, COVID-19 status, age in years and sex. HLA class I and class II types, where available, came from metadata supplied by the sample provider rather than from assay-based typing.

Broader findings and caveats from the paper: Clinical and demographic metadata were provided uncurated, with the amount varying by source and participant.

The immunoSEQ Assay, a bias-controlled multiplex PCR, was used to amplify TCRbeta CDR3 regions from genomic DNA. The study's processing was this. The number of nucleated cells in each sample was estimated from the amplification of reference gene primers within the assay. Sequence reads were collapsed and filtered to measure the absolute abundance of every unique TCRbeta CDR3 rearrangement. For each sample, productive Simpson clonality was calculated by taking the square root of Simpson's diversity index across productive rearrangements. Imported from immuneACCESS, the table was reduced by TCRdb to in-frame sequences with V and J called. These copies leave out some clones; in studies compared against another copy, an unresolved V gene accounts for under half, and the cause of the remainder is not known. V and J calls and clone size come straight from that table; D and trimming were deduced from the DNA. The sample records about 160,000 clones, roughly 85% of which are singletons. Of the sample, about 3% falls within the top ten clones.

CDR1 and CDR2 are read off the germline V gene (reference sequence) as WNHNN and SYGVQD. Trimming at the junction amounts to 4 bases on V and 8 bases on J, and the germline ends lie 8 bases apart. The CDR3 contains 11 residues, cysteine and phenylalanine counted. Just the 33-base CDR3 DNA is kept, in frame starting at base 1. The collaborating institutions used their own protocols to collect whole blood in K2EDTA tubes. For TCRbeta analysis, collaborators shipped samples in one of three forms: frozen whole blood, isolated PBMCs, or DNA extracted from either of those sample types. A remark on this clone: Its binding antigen is unknown. Per-base quality was not reported, and no clone a single base away is much larger than it.

This TCR was recovered from a human donor with acute or convalescent COVID-19. The donor label of this sample is uncertain. Sequenced sample: peripheral blood. The sequence links TRBV10-1 to TRBJ1-1; no D gene call is confident. DNA sequence: TGCGCCAGCAGTGTGGTAGCAGAAGCTTTCTTT. Translation gives CASSVVAEAFF.